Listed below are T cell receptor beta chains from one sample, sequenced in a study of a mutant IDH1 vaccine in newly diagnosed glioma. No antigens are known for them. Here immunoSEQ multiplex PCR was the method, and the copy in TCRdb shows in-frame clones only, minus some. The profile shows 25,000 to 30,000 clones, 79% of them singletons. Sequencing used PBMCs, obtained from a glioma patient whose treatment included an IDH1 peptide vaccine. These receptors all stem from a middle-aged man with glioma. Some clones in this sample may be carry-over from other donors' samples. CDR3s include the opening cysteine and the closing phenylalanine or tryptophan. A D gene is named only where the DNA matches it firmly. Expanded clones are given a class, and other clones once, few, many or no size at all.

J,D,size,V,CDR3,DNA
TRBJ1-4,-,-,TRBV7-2,CASSPGFRVGEKLFF,TGTGCCAGCAGCCCGGGTTTCAGGGTGGGTGAAAAACTGTTTTTT
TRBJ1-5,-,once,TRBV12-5,CASGQPGEPQHF,TGTGCTAGTGGTCAACCGGGGGAGCCCCAGCATTTT
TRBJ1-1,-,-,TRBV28,CASSLRGLDTEAFF,TGTGCCAGCAGTTTAAGGGGTTTGGACACTGAAGCTTTCTTT
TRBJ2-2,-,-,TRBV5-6,CASSLLYQSQWGSGELFF,TGTGCCAGCAGCTTGCTATACCAATCCCAGTGGGGCTCCGGGGAGCTGTTTTTT
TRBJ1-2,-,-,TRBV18,CASSPGGDYGYTF,TGTGCCAGCTCACCGGGGGGGGATTATGGCTACACCTTC
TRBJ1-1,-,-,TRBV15,CATSSSIGRDYTEAFF,TGTGCCACCAGCTCCTCAATCGGGAGGGATTACACTGAAGCTTTCTTT
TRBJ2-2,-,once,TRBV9,CASSVFRDTGELFF,TGTGCCAGCAGCGTATTTAGGGACACCGGGGAGCTGTTTTTT
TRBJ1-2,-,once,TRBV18,CASSPGMAGLNYGYTF,TGTGCCAGCTCCCCGGGGATGGCAGGACTAAACTATGGCTACACCTTC
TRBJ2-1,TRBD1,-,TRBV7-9,CASSSALSPGTGARFF,TGTGCCAGCAGCTCCGCTCTTAGTCCCGGGACAGGGGCCAGGTTCTTC
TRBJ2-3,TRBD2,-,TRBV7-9,CASSSTSASTDTQYF,TGTGCCAGCAGCTCTACTAGCGCCAGCACAGATACGCAGTATTTT
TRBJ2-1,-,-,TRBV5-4,CASSPPDSYNEQFF,TGTGCCAGCAGCCCTCCCGACAGCTACAATGAGCAGTTCTTC
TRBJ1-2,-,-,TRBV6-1,CASSESSGQIYGYTF,TGTGCCAGCAGTGAGTCTTCTGGCCAGATTTATGGCTACACCTTC
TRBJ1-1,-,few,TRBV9,CASSVLSYTEAFF,TGTGCCAGCAGCGTACTTTCCTATACTGAAGCTTTCTTT
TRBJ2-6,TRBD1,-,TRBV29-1,CSVGTGATLVLTF,TGCAGCGTGGGGACAGGGGCCACCCTCGTCCTGACTTTC
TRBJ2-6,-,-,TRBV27,CASRRQLSGANVLTF,TGTGCCAGCAGAAGACAGCTCTCTGGGGCCAACGTCCTGACTTTC
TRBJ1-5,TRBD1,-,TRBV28,CASRRTGVNQPQHF,TGTGCCAGCAGAAGGACAGGGGTCAATCAGCCCCAGCATTTT
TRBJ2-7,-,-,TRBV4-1,CASSQDSKGAIGQYF,TGCGCCAGCAGCCAAGATTCGAAGGGAGCCATCGGGCAGTACTTC
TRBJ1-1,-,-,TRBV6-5,CASSRGMNTEAFF,TGTGCCAGCTCGAGGGGAATGAACACTGAAGCTTTCTTT
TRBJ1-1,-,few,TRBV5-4,CASSFQGDTEAFF,TGTGCCAGCAGCTTCCAAGGGGACACTGAAGCTTTCTTT
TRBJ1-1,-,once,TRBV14,CASSLTQAGLEVTEAFF,TGTGCCAGCAGCCTCACCCAGGCAGGGCTGGAGGTCACTGAAGCTTTCTTT
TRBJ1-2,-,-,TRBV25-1,CASSGSGYGYTF,TGTGCCAGCAGTGGATCGGGGTATGGCTACACCTTC
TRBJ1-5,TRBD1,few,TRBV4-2,CASSRSQVRGGQPQHF,TGTGCCAGCAGCCGATCTCAGGTCAGGGGGGGGCAGCCCCAGCATTTT
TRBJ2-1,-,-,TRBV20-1,CSARTREQFF,TGCAGTGCTAGAACCCGGGAGCAGTTCTTC
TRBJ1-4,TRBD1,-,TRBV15,CATSRLGQGAALDEKLFF,TGTGCCACCAGCAGGCTGGGACAGGGGGCGGCTCTGGATGAAAAACTGTTTTTT
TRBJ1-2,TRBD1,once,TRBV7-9,CASRLGQGNGYTF,TGTGCCAGCAGACTAGGACAGGGGAATGGCTACACCTTC
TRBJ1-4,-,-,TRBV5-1,CASSLSRDGRMTNEKLFF,TGCGCCAGCAGCTTGTCCAGGGATGGACGCATGACTAATGAAAAACTGTTTTTT
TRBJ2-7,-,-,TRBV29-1,CSIQPGGSYEQYF,TGCAGCATCCAGCCTGGAGGGTCCTACGAGCAGTACTTC
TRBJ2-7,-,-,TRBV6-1,CASNLIQTGGQYF,TGTGCCAGCAACTTGATTCAAACAGGAGGCCAGTACTTC
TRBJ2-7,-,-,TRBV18,CASSQKTAGPQQYF,TGTGCCAGCTCTCAGAAGACGGCAGGCCCCCAGCAGTACTTC
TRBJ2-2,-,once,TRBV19,CASSIRGSTIGPGELFF,TGTGCCAGTAGTATTAGGGGGTCGACCATAGGGCCCGGGGAGCTGTTTTTT
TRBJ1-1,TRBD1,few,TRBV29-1,CSLYPGQGSEAFF,TGCAGCCTATATCCGGGACAGGGCTCTGAAGCTTTCTTT
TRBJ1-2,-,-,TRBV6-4,CASSTWGTSGYTF,TGTGCCAGCAGTACGTGGGGGACCTCAGGCTACACCTTC
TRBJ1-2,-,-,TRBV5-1,CASSLEGSYYGYTF,TGCGCCAGCAGCTTGGAAGGCAGCTACTATGGCTACACCTTC
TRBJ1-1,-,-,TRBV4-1,CASSLHNPGTEAFF,TGCGCCAGCAGCCTACACAACCCGGGCACTGAAGCTTTCTTT
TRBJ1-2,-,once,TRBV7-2,CASSLNRDSYYGYTF,TGTGCCAGCAGCTTAAACAGGGATAGCTACTATGGCTACACCTTC
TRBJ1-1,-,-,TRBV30,CAWSEGTDTEAFF,TGTGCCTGGAGTGAGGGGACCGACACTGAAGCTTTCTTT
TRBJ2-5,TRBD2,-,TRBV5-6,CASSLPAGGPETQYF,TGTGCCAGCAGCTTGCCAGCGGGGGGGCCCGAGACCCAGTACTTC
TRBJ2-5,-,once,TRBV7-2,CASSKLRDRGYQETQYF,TGTGCCAGCAGCAAACTGAGGGACCGAGGGTACCAAGAGACCCAGTACTTC
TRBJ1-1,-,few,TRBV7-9,CASSFSGTEAFF,TGTGCCAGCAGCTTTTCAGGGACTGAAGCTTTCTTT
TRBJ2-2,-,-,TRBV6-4,CASSDGGANTGELFF,TGTGCCAGCAGTGACGGGGGGGCCAACACCGGGGAGCTGTTTTTT
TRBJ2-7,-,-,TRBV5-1,CASSQNYEQYF,TGCGCCAGCAGCCAAAACTACGAGCAGTACTTC
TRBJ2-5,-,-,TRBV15,CATSNPMSGIVQTQYF,TGTGCCACCAGCAACCCAATGTCGGGCATAGTCCAGACCCAGTACTTC
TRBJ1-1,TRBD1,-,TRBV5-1,CASSQGGVKGTEAFF,TGCGCCAGCAGCCAGGGGGGGGTGAAGGGCACTGAAGCTTTCTTT
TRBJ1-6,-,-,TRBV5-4,CASSPEGVSSYNSPLHF,TGTGCCAGCAGCCCAGAGGGGGTCTCCTCCTATAATTCACCCCTCCACTTT
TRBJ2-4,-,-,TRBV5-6,CASSQVWGWEKNIQYF,TGTGCCAGCAGCCAAGTTTGGGGGTGGGAAAAAAACATTCAGTACTTC
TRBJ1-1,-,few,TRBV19,CASSIPSGNTEAFF,TGTGCCAGTAGTATCCCCTCGGGGAACACTGAAGCTTTCTTT
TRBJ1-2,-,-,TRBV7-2,CASSLAYQGGYYGYTF,TGTGCCAGCAGCTTAGCGTATCAGGGAGGCTACTATGGCTACACCTTC
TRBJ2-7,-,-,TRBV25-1,CASSRGDAQYF,TGTGCCAGCAGCAGGGGGGACGCGCAGTACTTC
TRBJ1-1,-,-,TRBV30,CAWSGSGPQAFF,TGTGCCTGGAGTGGGTCGGGACCCCAAGCTTTCTTT
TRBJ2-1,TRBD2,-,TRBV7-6,CASRSQAGAEQFF,TGTGCCAGCAGAAGTCAAGCGGGGGCTGAGCAGTTCTTC
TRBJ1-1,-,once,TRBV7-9,CASTPGLVNTEAFF,TGTGCCAGCACCCCCGGATTGGTGAACACTGAAGCTTTCTTT
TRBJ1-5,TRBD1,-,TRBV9,CASSKDGTAYSNQPQHF,TGTGCCAGCAGTAAAGACGGGACAGCGTATAGCAATCAGCCCCAGCATTTT
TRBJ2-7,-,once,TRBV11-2,CASSLETQGISGGEQYF,TGTGCCAGCAGCTTAGAGACACAGGGCATTTCAGGCGGCGAGCAGTACTTC
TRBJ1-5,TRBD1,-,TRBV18,CASSPREGARQPQHF,TGTGCCAGCTCACCGAGAGAGGGGGCACGGCAGCCCCAGCATTTT
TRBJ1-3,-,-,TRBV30,CAWSAGSGLLGNTIYF,TGTGCCTGGAGTGCCGGTTCGGGACTTTTAGGAAACACCATATATTTT
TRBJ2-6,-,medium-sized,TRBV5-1,CASSLQGSGANVLTF,TGCGCCAGCAGCTTGCAGGGGTCTGGGGCCAACGTCCTGACTTTC
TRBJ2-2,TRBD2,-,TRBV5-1,CASSFGLAGGRNTGELFF,TGCGCCAGCAGCTTCGGACTAGCGGGGGGGAGGAACACCGGGGAGCTGTTTTTT
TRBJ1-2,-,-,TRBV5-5,CASSLRGVDGYTF,TGTGCCAGCAGCTTACGGGGGGTTGATGGCTACACCTTC